The 12 T cell receptor beta chains in this list originate from one sample, sequenced in a study of PD-1 blockade in classical Hodgkin lymphoma. Repertoires were generated with immunoSEQ multiplex PCR, while TCRdb's copy carries only in-frame clones and drops some. The sample yields roughly 25,000 clones, 82% seen once. Patients all relapsed after autologous stem cell transplantation, and there was variation in brentuximab vedotin exposure. The source was peripheral blood mononuclear cells (PBMCs), collected before the second cycle of nivolumab. Source of these receptors: a human donor with classical Hodgkin lymphoma.

CDR3 protein: CASSLGSGTVNSPLHF. The CDR3, as DNA: TGTGCCAGCAGCTTGGGAAGCGGGACAGTTAATTCACCCCTCCACTTT. The rearrangement joins TRBV5-6 to TRBJ1-6; 7 bases are a match to TRBD1. CDR3 length: 16 amino acids. Germline lookup yields CDR1 SGHDT and CDR2 YYEEEE. V gave up 0 bases and J gave up 6 bases; unmatched junction bases: 6.

This clone turned up a few times. V and J are TRBV5-5 and TRBJ2-2, with unresolved D. This CDR3 is built from 16 residues. V lost 6 bases and J 0 bases, leaving 15 bases between the germline ends. The V gene's germline CDR1 is SGHKS and CDR2 YYEKEE (reference sequence). The CDR3 coding sequence is TGTGCCAGCAACACAGAGAGGCGAACGAACACCGGGGAGCTGTTTTTT. Translated: CASNTERRTNTGELFF.

The rearrangement uses TRBV19 and TRBJ1-2; 7 positions match TRBD1. This CDR3 spans 14 amino acids. The trim removed 5 bases at V and 10 bases at J, leaving 13 bases unmatched. The germline gives CDR1 LNHDA, CDR2 SQIVND (reference sequence). Here the CDR3 reads CASSALQGPPFYTF. CDR3 nucleotide sequence: TGTGCCAGTAGTGCTCTACAGGGGCCGCCTTTCTACACCTTC.

This rearrangement joins TRBV12-5 to TRBJ2-7; 9 positions match TRBD1. V lost 7 bases to trimming and J lost 4 bases; unmatched junction nucleotides: 5. The CDR3 length is 13 residues. Germline lookup yields CDR1 LGHNT and CDR2 FRNRAP. CDR3 in DNA: TGTGCTAGTGCCTTGGGACAGGGATACGAGCAGTACTTC. Its protein product is CASALGQGYEQYF.

This chain uses TRBV5-4 with TRBJ1-4; no clear D. This CDR3 has 16 amino acids. The V and J ends lost 3 bases and 3 bases respectively, with 15 bases between them. The germline V gene has CDR1 SGHNT and CDR2 YYREEE (reference sequence). The CDR3 DNA follows: TGTGCCAGCAGCTCGTCAGGAGGGAGTGCTAATGAAAAACTGTTTTTT. The encoded protein is CASSSSGGSANEKLFF.

Remarks on this clone: A junction end diverges from the germline sequence, so it may reflect a read error. The chain recombines TRBV7-7 with TRBJ1-1, with D uncertain. Germline V CDR1 and CDR2: SSHAT, FNYEAQ (reference sequence). The CDR3 is 15 amino acids. The CDR3 nucleotides read TGTGCTAGCAGCTTACGATGGACTTTGAACACTGAAGCTTTCTTT. Translation: CASSLRWTLNTEAFF.

This clone was seen a few times. CDR3 nucleotides: TGTGCCAGCAGGCTGGGGGGCTTGAGCTCCTACAATGAGCAGTTCTTC. Residues: CASRLGGLSSYNEQFF. The chain is built from TRBV27 and TRBJ2-1; D tentatively reads TRBD1 or TRBD2 (6 bases each). The CDR3 sequence is 16 residues long. Trimming shortened V by 6 bases and J by 0 bases, and 15 bases separated the two germline ends. Germline V lookup: CDR1 MNHEY, CDR2 SMNVEV (reference sequence).

The CDR3 region has the DNA TGCGCCAGCAGCCTCGGATACCCCTACGAGCAGTACTTC. Protein product: CASSLGYPYEQYF. V gene TRBV4-1 combines with J gene TRBJ2-7; the D is unclear. V was shortened by 4 bases and J by 2 bases, with 9 bases between the two germline ends. The CDR3 loop spans 13 amino acids. Germline values: CDR1 MGHRA, CDR2 YSYEKL.

The genes are TRBV5-6 and TRBJ1-2; tentatively, D is TRBD1 (6 bases). CDR3 size: 15 residues. Germline lookup yields CDR1 SGHDT and CDR2 YYEEEE. V lost 1 base, J lost 8 bases, and 18 bases lay in between. The CDR3 DNA sequence: TGTGCCAGCAGCTTGATTCTCGGGGGGCAACAGGGCTACACCTTC. Its protein is CASSLILGGQQGYTF.

The chain uses TRBV6-1 and TRBJ1-1; no definite D call. The germline V and J ends were trimmed by 5 bases and 5 bases, with 12 bases remaining between them. This CDR3 is built from 13 residues. CDR1 and CDR2 from the germline V gene are MNHNS and SASEGT. The CDR3 DNA sequence: TGTGCCAGCAGTTCGGGCCCTTGGACTGAAGCTTTCTTT. The encoded protein is CASSSGPWTEAFF.

This chain joins TRBV7-6 and TRBJ2-1; 9 bases line up with TRBD2. CDR1 is SGHVS, CDR2 FNYEAQ, per germline. V dropped 0 bases and J dropped 8; count of bases not matched to a gene: 8. CDR3 length: 16 amino acids. The CDR3 reads CASSLASASGDDEQFF. The CDR3, as DNA: TGTGCCAGCAGCTTAGCAAGCGCTAGCGGGGACGATGAGCAGTTCTTC.

V usage is TRBV4-2 and J usage is TRBJ1-2; D remains ambiguous. The CDR3 runs 19 residues. CDR1 is LGHNA, CDR2 YNFKEQ, per germline. Deletions cut 0 bases from V and 2 bases from J, with 22 bases between. As DNA, the CDR3 is TGTGCCAGCAGCCAAGATGGAGGCTCATGGGGAACACTAAACTATGGCTACACCTTC. This translates into CASSQDGGSWGTLNYGYTF.